This TCR beta chain was identified during a study of cytotoxic CD8 clonotypes in ibrutinib-treated CLL. The overall study: Results showed approximately 25 partial and 2 complete responses; following median roughly 70 months, around 14 remained remitted, approximately twelve advanced. Following a median approximately eleven months of treatment, with a range of 6 to 36, response samples were taken.

Study-wide results and caveats: The public clonotypes identified were infrequent and showed contraction or stability on treatment.

The intended depth for sequencing was 1 in 200,000 to 1 in 1 million T cells. The table came from immunoSEQ multiplex PCR; TCRdb's copy has only in-frame clones and leaves some out. The sample has about 21,000 clones, over 70% seen once. This clone was found once. Its specificity is unknown. Sequencing used PBMCs, obtained before ibrutinib treatment. The receptor comes from a human donor with chronic lymphocytic leukemia.

CDR3 amino acids: CAWSRGQGVYGYTF. The DNA for the CDR3 is TGTGCCTGGAGTCGCGGACAGGGGGTCTATGGCTACACCTTC. This sequence joins TRBV30 and TRBJ1-2; 10 bases fit TRBD1. The CDR3 is 14 amino acids. CDR1 and CDR2 (germline): GTSNPN, SVGIG (reference sequence). Losses at the gene ends were 2 bases for V and 4 bases for J; bases not matched to a gene: 4.